This T cell receptor (beta chain) was obtained from a study of blood T cell repertoires in COVID-19 (TCRdb year 2020). For the study in its entirety: Samples covering the acute and convalescent phases of COVID-19 were provided by collaborators in the United States, Italy and Spain. Where available, HLA class I and class II types were obtained from metadata supplied by the sample provider rather than from assay-based typing. The samples were drawn from the first 160 participants of the ongoing ImmuneRACE study and from 1,200 or so subjects provided by 6 global collaborators. The dataset comprised deeply sampled blood TCRbeta repertoires from subjects exposed to, actively infected with, or recovered from COVID-19. A freely available public database, intended as a resource for researchers studying the immune response to SARS-CoV-2, is where the repertoires were released. Nearly every sample came with metadata listing a de-identified subject ID, COVID-19 status, age in years and sex. The material from the prospective study consisted of cDNA or gDNA derived from T cells, B-cell-depleted T cells, or PBMCs.

As for this clone: Its antigen has not been determined. Qualities for individual bases were not recorded, and no much larger clone is one base off.

TCRbeta CDR3 regions were amplified from genomic DNA by means of the immunoSEQ Assay, a bias-controlled multiplex PCR. As for the original processing: The number of nucleated cells in each sample was estimated from the amplification of reference gene primers within the assay. Sequence reads were collapsed and filtered to measure the absolute abundance of every unique TCRbeta CDR3 rearrangement. For each sample, productive Simpson clonality was calculated as the square root of Simpson's diversity index over productive rearrangements. Drawn from immuneACCESS, this table holds only the in-frame rearrangements with V and J called that TCRdb kept. Clones are partly lost; checked studies trace under half to an unresolved V gene and leave the rest unexplained. That table furnishes V, J and clone size, whereas the DNA furnished D and trimming. For this sample there are about 64,000 clones; approximately 90% appear just once. Approximately 3.6% of the sample goes to the ten largest clones.

Whole blood was collected in K2EDTA tubes by collaborating institutions according to the institutions' own protocols. For TCRbeta analysis, collaborators shipped samples in one of three forms: frozen whole blood, isolated PBMCs, or DNA extracted from either of those sample types. The germline V and J ends show losses of 6 bases and 3 bases respectively, and no gene match explains 9 bases of the junction. The CDR1 and CDR2 encoded by the germline V gene are MGHRA and YSYEKL. The CDR3 covers 16 residues, taking in both the cysteine and the phenylalanine. Of the read, only the CDR3 DNA is kept; its 48 bases are in frame from base 1. Study-wide findings and limitations: The quantity of clinical and demographic metadata differed by source and by participant and was supplied without curation.

The sequenced sample consisted of peripheral blood. The sequence came from a man aged 65 to 79 with acute or convalescent COVID-19. Recombination linked TRBV4-1 to TRBJ1-3; 9 central bases correspond to TRBD1. Here the CDR3 is given as CASRGAGTGNGNTIYF. DNA sequence: TGCGCCAGCAGAGGAGCGGGGACAGGGAATGGAAACACCATATATTTT.